This T cell receptor beta chain stems from a study of cytomegalovirus exposure and HLA in healthy donors. Study-level results: Later analysis identified several of the most significant clusters that appeared linked to common viral pathogens.

The PCR contained 60 Vbeta and 13 Jbeta primers. This table comes from immunoSEQ multiplex PCR, and its TCRdb copy is limited to in-frame clones, with some not included. The data hold roughly 90,000 clones, with around four fifths observed a single time. With 6 bases removed from V and 1 base from J, the gap between germline ends came to 15 bases. The CDR3 spans 16 residues. Germline CDR1 reads LNHDA; CDR2 reads SQIVND (reference sequence). Notes on this clone: Its antigen is as yet unknown.

The specimen was PBMCs. This rearrangement joins TRBV19 to TRBJ2-2, with a tentative D call TRBD1 (6 bases). The sequence came from a man between 25 and 39 years old in good health and CMV-seropositive. The CDR3 protein is CASSIGRTVNTGELFF. The CDR3 nucleotides are TGTGCCAGTAGCATCGGCCGGACAGTGAACACCGGGGAGCTGTTTTTT.